These 2 T cell receptor beta chains were sequenced from one sample in a study of OX40 agonist ivuxolimab in advanced cancers. Libraries were constructed by the immunoSEQ multiplex PCR assay. The clones in this table, taken by TCRdb from immuneACCESS, are in-frame only. Not every clone is retained; where verified, under half of the shortfall comes from an unresolved V gene, and the cause of the rest is unknown. This sample is represented by tens of thousands of clones; about 90% of them were singletons. 0.95% to 1.2% of the sample rests with the top ten. The sample in question was CD4+ or CD8+ T cells sorted from blood, obtained in a trial of the OX40 agonist ivuxolimab. The receptors shown here come from an adult with an advanced solid tumor such as melanoma, head and neck, liver or kidney cancer.

The chain combines TRBV7-2 with TRBJ2-7, with a possible D match to TRBD2 (5 bases). Per the germline V gene, CDR1 is SGHTA and CDR2 is FQGNSA. V shed 1 base and J shed 9 bases, with 16 bases lying between them. This CDR3 region has 14 residues. This CDR3 reads CASSLVGGASGQYF. CDR3 DNA: TGTGCCAGCAGCTTAGTGGGCGGAGCCAGCGGGCAGTACTTC.

The V gene is TRBV19, the J gene TRBJ2-4; D unclear. The CDR3 totals 15 residues. CDR1 LNHDA and CDR2 SQIVND come from the germline V gene (reference sequence). Trimming pared 9 bases from V and 3 bases from J, leaving 18 bases between. The CDR3 DNA follows: TGTGCCAGCTCCGGCCGCACTGGTGGCAAAAACATTCAGTACTTC. It is translated as CASSGRTGGKNIQYF. The full variable domain, with the rest looked up from reference TRBV19 and TRBJ2-4, is DGGITQSPKYLFRKEGQNVTLSCEQNLNHDAMYWYRQDPGQGLRLIYYSQIVNDFQKGDIAEGYSVSREKKESFPLTVTSAQKNPTAFYLCASSGRTGGKNIQYFGAGTRLSVL.